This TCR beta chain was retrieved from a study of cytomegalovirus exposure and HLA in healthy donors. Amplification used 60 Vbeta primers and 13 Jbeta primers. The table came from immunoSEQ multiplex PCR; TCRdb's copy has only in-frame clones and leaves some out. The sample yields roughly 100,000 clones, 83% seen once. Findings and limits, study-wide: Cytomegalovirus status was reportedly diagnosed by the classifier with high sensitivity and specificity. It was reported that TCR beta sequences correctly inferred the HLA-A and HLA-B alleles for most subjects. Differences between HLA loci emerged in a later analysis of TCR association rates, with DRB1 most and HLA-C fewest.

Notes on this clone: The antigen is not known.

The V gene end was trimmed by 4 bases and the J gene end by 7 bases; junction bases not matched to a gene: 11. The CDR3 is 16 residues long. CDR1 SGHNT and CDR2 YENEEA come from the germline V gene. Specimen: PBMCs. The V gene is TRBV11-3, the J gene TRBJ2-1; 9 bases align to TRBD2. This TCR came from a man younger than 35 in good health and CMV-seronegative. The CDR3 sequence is CASSSISGSSQNEQFF. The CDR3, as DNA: TGTGCCAGCAGCTCCATTAGCGGGAGTTCCCAGAATGAGCAGTTCTTC.